A single TCR beta chain is shown here with its context. This clonotype appeared a few times. Its specific antigen is unknown. Within one base of it there is no much larger clone, and no base qualities were kept. The protocol used for the library was PCR. Sequenced using an Illumina HiSeq 2500. TCR library preparation used molecular barcoding, with unique molecular identifiers applied to normalize quantification of the TCRbeta repertoire. TCRdb trimmed public reads at Q25 via fastp, called clones via MiXCR and kept in-frame beta chains. For every CDR3 protein sequence, its rows merge into one entry that carries the most common genes and DNA. This sample gives fewer than 750,000 distinct CDR3 sequences in total; 25% to 30% of them show up just once. Under 45% of the sample belongs to the ten largest clones. The data are from a study of T-cell reconstitution after alpha-beta-depleted transplantation in children (dated by TCRdb to about 2016). With regard to the full study: The study quantitatively tracked T-cell immune reconstitution after TCRalphabeta/CD19-depleted allogeneic hematopoietic cell transplantation in children using TCR repertoire profiling.

Reading the label with the study, this specimen's treatment or condition is: allogeneic hematopoietic cell transplantation with graft depleted of TCRalphabeta T cells and CD19 B cells. Transplant recipients were children who received TCRalphabeta/CD19-depleted allogeneic hematopoietic cell grafts. Beyond this particular receptor, the publication reports: About two months after transplant, the apparently early recovery of alphabetaT-cell counts reportedly depended on just several hundred clones that had expanded rapidly and came from non-depleted graft cells. Hyperexpanded clone frequencies declined over subsequent months; after one year, T-cell counts and TCRbeta diversity were mostly attributed to newly produced T cells. In some patients, high TCRbeta diversity at day 60 was attributed to recipient T cells and intrathymic progenitors that had survived conditioning.

Trimming leaves V shorter by 5 bases and J shorter by 5 bases, with the junction holding 4 bases beyond the gene matches. The germline V gene provides CDR1 MNHEY and CDR2 SVGAGI. Inclusive of the bounding cysteine and phenylalanine, the CDR3 is 16 residues long. Kept here is only the CDR3 DNA, which spans 48 bases and is read in frame from base 1. Sample: PBMCs, taken before TCRalphabeta/CD19-depleted stem cell transplant. This TCR came from a boy under three years old with Wiskott-Aldrich syndrome, due to receive a stem cell transplant. Recombination linked TRBV6-5 to TRBJ2-1, and TRBD2 matches 15 of the central bases. The CDR3 sequence is CASSPRTSGRDNEQFF. The DNA reads TGTGCCAGCAGTCCGAGGACTAGCGGGAGGGACAATGAGCAGTTCTTC.